These 29 T cell receptor beta chains came from one sample sequenced in a study of shared clonotypes between healthy human individuals. Naive CD8 cells lacked CD45RO and underwent positive selection for CCR7, leaving out terminally differentiated effector memory CD45RA+ cells. Sequencing used immunoSEQ multiplex PCR; TCRdb keeps in-frame clones, though not all of them. The table has around 550,000 clones, approximately 95% seen once. Specimen: naive CD8+ T cells sorted from blood. The receptors come from a woman in her twenties or thirties in good health.

The V and J genes are TRBV27 and TRBJ2-5; TRBD2 aligns across 7 bases. V shed 8 bases, J shed 5 bases, and the junction held 11 bases outside the gene matches. Germline loops: CDR1 MNHEY, CDR2 SMNVEV (reference sequence). This CDR3 contains 14 residues. CDR3 in DNA: TGTGCCAGCGGCTCGGGGGGAGTACCGGAGACCCAGTACTTC. Encoded protein: CASGSGGVPETQYF.

CDR3 bases: TGTGCCAGCAGTTCCGGACTGATACAAGAGACCCAGTACTTC. Residues: CASSSGLIQETQYF. This sequence joins TRBV28 and TRBJ2-5, with D perhaps matching TRBD2 (5 bases). CDR3 length: 14 residues. CDR1 is MDHEN, CDR2 SYDVKM, per germline. V gave up 4 bases and J gave up 2 bases, with 11 bases separating them.

This clone was detected a few times. The chain couples TRBV13 to TRBJ1-1, with D possibly matching TRBD1 (5 bases). Trimming took 5 bases from V and 1 from J, leaving 14 bases between them. Germline V CDR1 and CDR2: PRHDT, FYEKMQ (reference sequence). The length of the CDR3 is 15 residues. The CDR3, as DNA: TGTGCCAGCAGCCGTCGTCCGGACAAGAACACTGAAGCTTTCTTT. Translation gives CASSRRPDKNTEAFF.

The chain uses TRBV5-1 and TRBJ1-1, with a tentative D call TRBD1 (6 bases). Germline CDR1 and CDR2: SGHRS and YFSETQ. CDR3 length equals 12 residues. V lost 7 bases and J lost 0, with 7 bases in between. In DNA, the CDR3 is TGCGCCAGCGGGACAATGAACACTGAAGCTTTCTTT. Translated: CASGTMNTEAFF.

J is TRBJ2-1 and V is TRBV6-1; 9 bases line up with TRBD1. CDR3 length equals 14 residues. The V and J ends lost 11 bases and 1 base, in that order; junction bases with no gene match: 6. CDR1 is MNHNS and CDR2 is SASEGT in the germline V gene. In DNA, the CDR3 is TGTGCCGGGAGACAGGGGGGATCCTACAATGAGCAGTTCTTC. As protein: CAGRQGGSYNEQFF.

The V and J genes are TRBV5-1 and TRBJ2-7, with 8 bases fitting TRBD2. This CDR3 spans 15 amino acids. From germline, CDR1 is SGHRS and CDR2 YFSETQ. The ends lost 4 bases at V and 2 bases at J; junction bases unmatched: 8. CDR3: CASSPSGRTPYEQYF. CDR3 in DNA: TGCGCCAGCAGCCCCAGCGGGAGAACGCCCTACGAGCAGTACTTC.

This chain links TRBV6-1 with TRBJ1-5, with D unclear. CDR1 is MNHNS and CDR2 is SASEGT in the germline V gene. The CDR3 sequence is 15 residues long. Trimming took 4 bases from V and 1 from J, leaving 11 bases between them. The CDR3 nucleotides read TGTGCCAGCAGTGTAGGGATTGGCAGCAATCAGCCCCAGCATTTT. This translates into CASSVGIGSNQPQHF.

The chain links TRBV14 to TRBJ2-3; tentatively, D is TRBD1 or TRBD2 (6 bases each). The CDR3 extends over 13 amino acids. V was clipped by 0 bases and J by 6 bases, with 7 bases between them. Germline loops: CDR1 SGHDN, CDR2 FVKESK. The CDR3 DNA reads as TGTGCCAGCAGCCAAGAAGGGGGGGATACGCAGTATTTT. Amino acid sequence: CASSQEGGDTQYF.

This sequence joins TRBV5-4 and TRBJ2-5; 13 positions agree with TRBD2. CDR3 length equals 16 residues. CDR1 and CDR2 (germline): SGHNT, YYREEE (reference sequence). J was trimmed by 5 bases and V by 5 bases; bases with no gene match: 9. The CDR3 DNA reads as TGTGCCAGCAGTCCACCACTAGCGGGAGGGCTCGAGACCCAGTACTTC. This encodes CASSPPLAGGLETQYF.

The chain employs TRBV19 and TRBJ1-3; D is ambiguous. The CDR3 loop spans 14 amino acids. Germline V gene data show CDR1 as LNHDA and CDR2 as SQIVND (reference sequence). With 6 bases removed from V and 1 base from J, the gap between germline ends came to 10 bases. The CDR3 nucleotides are TGTGCCAGTAGCCCGGACGGATCTGGAAACACCATATATTTT. It codes for CASSPDGSGNTIYF.

V is TRBV7-7 and J is TRBJ2-3; 7 bases are a match to TRBD2. CDR1 is SSHAT, CDR2 FNYEAQ, per germline (reference sequence). The CDR3 is 16 residues long. V dropped 5 bases and J dropped 6; count of bases not matched to a gene: 14. The CDR3 region is CASSKGLVSTKDTQYF. The CDR3 DNA follows: TGTGCCAGCAGCAAAGGACTAGTCTCCACCAAGGATACGCAGTATTTT.

The chain joins TRBV5-5 to TRBJ2-7; 11 nucleotides align to TRBD2. After removal of 0 bases from V and 2 bases from J, the junction contained 1 base not matched to a gene. Germline V gene sequence: CDR1 SGHKS, CDR2 YYEKEE (reference sequence). The CDR3 consists of 15 residues. The CDR3: CASSLGLAGTYEQYF. The DNA of the CDR3 is TGTGCCAGCAGCTTGGGACTAGCGGGGACCTACGAGCAGTACTTC.

Remarks on this clone: Since a much larger clone is just one base distant, this may be a read error. Other DNA sequences in this sample translate to the same CDR3. This sequence joins TRBV7-9 and TRBJ2-7, with TRBD2 as a possible D gene (5 bases). Germline CDR1 and CDR2: SEHNR and FQNEAQ (reference sequence). V was shortened by 2 bases and J by 4 bases, with 6 bases between the two germline ends. This CDR3 is 12 amino acids long. The CDR3 spells CASSLTGYEQYF. CDR3 coding DNA: TGTGCCAGCAGCTTAACGGGGTACGAGCAGTACTTC.

The CDR3 sequence: CASSIGGSEQYF. In nucleotides, the CDR3 is TGTGCCAGCAGTATAGGGGGTAGCGAGCAGTACTTC. This chain connects TRBV27 to TRBJ2-7; D possibly corresponds to TRBD1 (6 bases). With 5 bases removed from V and 6 bases from J, the gap between germline ends came to 11 bases. Germline CDR1 is MNHEY and CDR2 is SMNVEV (reference sequence). The CDR3 totals 12 residues.

The J gene is TRBJ2-7, the V gene TRBV2, with 7 bases lining up with TRBD2. The CDR3 is 13 residues long. Looked up from germline, CDR1 is SNHLY and CDR2 is FYNNEI. V trimming: 8 bases; J trimming: 5 bases; junction bases outside the gene matches: 9. CDR3 sequence reads: CASVSTSENEQYF. The CDR3, as DNA: TGTGCCAGCGTTAGTACTAGCGAAAACGAGCAGTACTTC.

In regard to this clone: In the same sample, other DNA sequences code for this CDR3. The rearrangement links TRBV10-3 to TRBJ2-7, with unresolved D. CDR3 size: 13 residues. Germline CDR1 is ENHRY and CDR2 is SYGVKD. V lost 0 bases to trimming and J lost 3 bases, with 6 bases between them. The DNA for the CDR3 is TGTGCCATCAGTGAGTCATCCAGCTACGAGCAGTACTTC. Encoded protein: CAISESSSYEQYF.

CDR3 region: CASSPTVSGASGYTF. The DNA for the CDR3 is TGTGCCAGCAGTCCAACAGTGTCGGGTGCGAGTGGCTACACCTTC. The chain couples TRBV27 to TRBJ1-2; no definite D call. The CDR3 is made up of 15 amino acids. With 5 bases removed from V and 7 bases from J, the gap between germline ends came to 20 bases. CDR1 is MNHEY, CDR2 SMNVEV, per germline (reference sequence).

CDR3 coding DNA: TGTGCCAGTAGGAATGTGGGGTATAGCAATCAGCCCCAGCATTTT. It specifies CASRNVGYSNQPQHF. The chain couples TRBV28 to TRBJ1-5; D is uncertain. Between the trimmed V and J ends, which lost 9 bases and 0 bases, there was a span of 15 bases. There are 15 residues in the CDR3. Per the germline V gene, CDR1 is MDHEN and CDR2 is SYDVKM.

The rearrangement links TRBV15 to TRBJ1-2, with D tentatively TRBD1 (6 bases). Per germline, CDR1 LNHNV and CDR2 YYDKDF (reference sequence). The CDR3 contains 14 residues. Trimming took off 1 base at V and 1 base at J, with 7 bases between the two ends. CDR3 nucleotide sequence: TGTGCCACCAGCAGAGGGACAGATAACTATGGCTACACCTTC. The encoded protein is CATSRGTDNYGYTF.

The genes are TRBV6-5 and TRBJ1-2; no reliable D call. The V end was cut by 8 bases, the J end by 4 bases, with 11 bases between. The CDR3 is 12 residues long. CDR1 and CDR2 from the germline V gene are MNHEY and SVGAGI. Here the CDR3 reads CASFMPLYGYTF. The CDR3 region has the DNA TGTGCCAGCTTTATGCCTCTCTATGGCTACACCTTC.

The chain combines TRBV13 with TRBJ2-2; TRBD2 matches 12 bases. Germline V lookup: CDR1 PRHDT, CDR2 FYEKMQ (reference sequence). The CDR3 sequence is 17 residues long. Losses at the gene ends were 6 bases for V and 4 bases for J; bases not matched to a gene: 9. The CDR3 sequence is CASSALAGGSVTGELFF. DNA for the CDR3: TGTGCCAGCAGTGCGCTAGCGGGAGGGAGTGTCACCGGGGAGCTGTTTTTT.

CDR3: CASSIYRHSNTEAFF. The CDR3 DNA is TGTGCCAGTAGTATCTACCGACACTCGAACACTGAAGCTTTCTTT. The chain uses TRBV19 and TRBJ1-1; D remains ambiguous. CDR1 and CDR2 (germline): LNHDA, SQIVND (reference sequence). The V and J ends lost 3 bases and 1 base respectively, with 12 bases between them. There are 15 residues in the CDR3. The whole variable domain, filled in from reference TRBV19 and TRBJ1-1, reads DGGITQSPKYLFRKEGQNVTLSCEQNLNHDAMYWYRQDPGQGLRLIYYSQIVNDFQKGDIAEGYSVSREKKESFPLTVTSAQKNPTAFYLCASSIYRHSNTEAFFGQGTRLTVV.

J is TRBJ1-1 and V is TRBV9, with 7 bases aligning to TRBD1. The CDR3 is 16 amino acids. The germline gives CDR1 SGDLS, CDR2 YYNGEE. Trimming took 0 bases from V and 4 from J; bases not matched to a gene: 9. CDR3 DNA sequence: TGTGCCAGCAGCGTAGGGACAGGCTTTGATTCCACTGAAGCTTTCTTT. As protein: CASSVGTGFDSTEAFF. Supplemented by reference TRBV9 and TRBJ1-1, the full variable domain reads DSGVTQTPKHLITATGQRVTLRCSPRSGDLSVYWYQQSLDQGLQFLIQYYNGEERAKGNILERFSAQQFPDLHSELNLSSLELGDSALYFCASSVGTGFDSTEAFFGQGTRLTVV.

This chain uses TRBV6-6 with TRBJ2-3, with D unresolved. This CDR3 contains 11 residues. Trimming stripped 10 bases from V and 5 bases from J, with 10 bases between. Germline V gene lookup returns CDR1 MNHNY and CDR2 SVGAGI (reference sequence). CDR3 protein: CATLYGDTQYF. The CDR3 DNA is TGTGCCACCCTCTATGGAGATACGCAGTATTTT.

The rearrangement joins TRBV4-1 to TRBJ2-3, with D possibly matching TRBD2 (5 bases). The CDR3 extends over 15 amino acids. Germline-derived CDR1 and CDR2 are MGHRA and YSYEKL. Trimming removed 6 bases from V and 2 bases from J, with 15 bases in between. CDR3 amino acids: CASSLLLGITDTQYF. The CDR3 DNA reads TGCGCCAGCAGTCTTTTACTAGGTATCACAGATACGCAGTATTTT.

The chain employs TRBV30 and TRBJ1-2, with D possibly TRBD1 on 6 matching bases. Germline CDR1 reads GTSNPN; CDR2 reads SVGIG (reference sequence). The CDR3 is 14 residues long. V lost 2 bases to trimming and J lost 3 bases, with 13 bases between them. DNA for the CDR3: TGTGCCTGGAGTCTCCCTCAGGGGTACTATGGCTACACCTTC. Amino acids: CAWSLPQGYYGYTF.

The V call is TRBV10-3, the J call TRBJ1-1; D may be TRBD1 (5 bases). In germline, CDR1 is ENHRY, CDR2 SYGVKD. CDR3 size: 14 residues. Trimming removed 10 bases at V and 4 bases at J, with 19 bases between. The CDR3: CATAGGARGTEAFF. The DNA for the CDR3 is TGTGCCACAGCCGGTGGGGCGCGGGGCACTGAAGCTTTCTTT.

The rearrangement links TRBV27 to TRBJ1-2, with D perhaps matching TRBD1 (6 bases). The CDR3 length is 18 residues. The germline V gene encodes CDR1 MNHEY and CDR2 SMNVEV (reference sequence). Trimming pared 6 bases from V and 8 bases from J, leaving 31 bases between. CDR3: CASRFRDGGQSALKGYTF. CDR3 bases: TGTGCCAGCAGGTTTAGGGATGGGGGCCAGTCGGCTTTAAAAGGCTACACCTTC.

This chain links TRBV14 with TRBJ1-2; D might be TRBD1 (5 bases). Per germline, CDR1 SGHDN and CDR2 FVKESK. This CDR3 has 13 residues. Trimming removed 4 bases from V and 2 bases from J, with 8 bases in between. The CDR3 sequence is CASSPDRNYGYTF. For the CDR3, the DNA is TGTGCCAGCAGCCCCGACAGAAACTATGGCTACACCTTC. Together with reference TRBV14 and TRBJ1-2, the CDR3 gives the full variable domain: EAGVTQFPSHSVIEKGQTVTLRCDPISGHDNLYWYRRVMGKEIKFLLHFVKESKQDESGMPNNRFLAERTGGTYSTLKVQPAELEDSGVYFCASSPDRNYGYTFGSGTRLTVV.